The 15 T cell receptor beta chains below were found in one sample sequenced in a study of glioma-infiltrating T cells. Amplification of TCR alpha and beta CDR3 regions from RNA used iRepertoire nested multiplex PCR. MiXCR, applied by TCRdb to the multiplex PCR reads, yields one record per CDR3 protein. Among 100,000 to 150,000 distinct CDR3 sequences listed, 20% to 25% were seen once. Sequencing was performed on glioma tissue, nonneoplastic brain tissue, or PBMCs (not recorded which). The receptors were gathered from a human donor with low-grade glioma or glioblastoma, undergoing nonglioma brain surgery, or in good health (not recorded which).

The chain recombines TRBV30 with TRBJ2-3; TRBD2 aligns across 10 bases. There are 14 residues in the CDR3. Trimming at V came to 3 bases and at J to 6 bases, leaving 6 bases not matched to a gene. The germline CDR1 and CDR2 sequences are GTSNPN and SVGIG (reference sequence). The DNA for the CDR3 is TGTGCCTGGAGAGCTAGCGGGAGAGTGGATACGCAGTATTTT. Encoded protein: CAWRASGRVDTQYF.

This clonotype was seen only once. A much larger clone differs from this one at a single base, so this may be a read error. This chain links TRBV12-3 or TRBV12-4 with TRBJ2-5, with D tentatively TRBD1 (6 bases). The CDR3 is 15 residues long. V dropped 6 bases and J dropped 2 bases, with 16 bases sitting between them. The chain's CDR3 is CASSPRGSGQETQYF. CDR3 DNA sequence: TGTGCCAGCAGCCCAAGGGGGTCGGGACAAGAGACCCAGTACTTC.

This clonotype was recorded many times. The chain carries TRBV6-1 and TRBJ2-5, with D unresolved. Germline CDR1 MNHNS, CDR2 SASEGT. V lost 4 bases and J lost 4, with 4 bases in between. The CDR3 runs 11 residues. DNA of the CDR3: TGTGCCAGCAGTGTGTCAGAGACCCAGTACTTC. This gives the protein CASSVSETQYF.

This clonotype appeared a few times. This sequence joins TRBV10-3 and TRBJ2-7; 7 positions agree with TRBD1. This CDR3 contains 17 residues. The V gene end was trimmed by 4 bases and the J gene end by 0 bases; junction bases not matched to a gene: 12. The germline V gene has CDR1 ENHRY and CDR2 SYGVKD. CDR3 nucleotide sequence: TGTGCCATCAGTGGAGACAGGGCCGGTTTCCCCTCCTACGAGCAGTACTTC. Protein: CAISGDRAGFPSYEQYF.

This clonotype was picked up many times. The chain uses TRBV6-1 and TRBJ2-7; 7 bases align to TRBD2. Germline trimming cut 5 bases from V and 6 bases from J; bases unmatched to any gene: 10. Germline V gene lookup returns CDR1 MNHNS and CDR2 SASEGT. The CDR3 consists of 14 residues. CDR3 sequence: CASSPQPLAGEQYF. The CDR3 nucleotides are TGTGCCAGCAGTCCCCAACCGTTAGCGGGCGAGCAGTACTTC.

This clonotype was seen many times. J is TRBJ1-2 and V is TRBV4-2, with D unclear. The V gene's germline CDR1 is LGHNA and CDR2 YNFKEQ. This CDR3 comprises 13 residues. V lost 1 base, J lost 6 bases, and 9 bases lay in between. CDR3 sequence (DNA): TGTGCCAGCAGCCAAGTAGAACGGGATGGCTACACCTTC. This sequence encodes CASSQVERDGYTF.

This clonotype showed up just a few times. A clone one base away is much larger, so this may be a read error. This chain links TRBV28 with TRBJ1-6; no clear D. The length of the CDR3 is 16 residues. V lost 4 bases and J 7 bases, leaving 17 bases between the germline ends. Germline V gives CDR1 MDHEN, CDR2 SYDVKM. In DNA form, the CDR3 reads TGTGCCAGCAGTTGCCGGGGAACGAGACGGAATTCACCCCTCCACTTT. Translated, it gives CASSCRGTRRNSPLHF.

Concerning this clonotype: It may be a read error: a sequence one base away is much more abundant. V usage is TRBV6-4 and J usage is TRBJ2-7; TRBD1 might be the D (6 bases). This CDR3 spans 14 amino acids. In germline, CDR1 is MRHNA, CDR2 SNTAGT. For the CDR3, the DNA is TGTGCCAGCAGTTTAGGGGGACCGACCTACGAGCAGTGCTTC. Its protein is CASSLGGPTYEQCF.

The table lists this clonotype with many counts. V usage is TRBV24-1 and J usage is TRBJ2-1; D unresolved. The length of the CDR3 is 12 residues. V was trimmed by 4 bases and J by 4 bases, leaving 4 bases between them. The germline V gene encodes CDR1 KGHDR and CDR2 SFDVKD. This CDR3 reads CATSDPYNEQFF. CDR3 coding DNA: TGTGCCACCAGTGACCCATACAATGAGCAGTTCTTC.

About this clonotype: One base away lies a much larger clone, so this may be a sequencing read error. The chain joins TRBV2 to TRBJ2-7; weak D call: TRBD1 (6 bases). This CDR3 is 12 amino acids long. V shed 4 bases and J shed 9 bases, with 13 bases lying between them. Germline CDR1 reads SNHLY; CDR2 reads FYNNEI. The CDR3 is CASSGQFRGQYF. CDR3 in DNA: TGTGCCAGCAGTGGACAGTTCAGGGGGCAGTACTTC.

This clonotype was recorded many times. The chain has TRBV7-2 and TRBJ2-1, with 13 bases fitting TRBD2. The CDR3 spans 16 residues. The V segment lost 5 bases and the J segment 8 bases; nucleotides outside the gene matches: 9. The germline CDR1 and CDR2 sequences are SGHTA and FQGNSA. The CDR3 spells CASSREPLAGGDEQFF. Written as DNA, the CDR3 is TGTGCCAGCAGCCGGGAGCCACTAGCGGGAGGGGATGAGCAGTTCTTC.

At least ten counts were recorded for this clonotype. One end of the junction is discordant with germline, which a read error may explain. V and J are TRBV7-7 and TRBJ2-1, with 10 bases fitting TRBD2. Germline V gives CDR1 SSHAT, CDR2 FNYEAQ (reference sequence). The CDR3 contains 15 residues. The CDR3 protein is CASSEGLAPFNEQFF. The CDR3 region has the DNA TGTGCTAGCAGCGAGGGACTAGCGCCCTTCAATGAGCAGTTCTTC.

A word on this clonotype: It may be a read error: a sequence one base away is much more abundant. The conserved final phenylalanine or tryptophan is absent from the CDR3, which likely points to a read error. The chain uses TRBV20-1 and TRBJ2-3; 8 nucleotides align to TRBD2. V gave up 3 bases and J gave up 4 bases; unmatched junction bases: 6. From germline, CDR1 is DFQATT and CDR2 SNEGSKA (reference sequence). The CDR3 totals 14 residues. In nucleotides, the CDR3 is TGCAGTGCTAGTCGGGAGGGCAGCGCAGATACGCAGTATTTG. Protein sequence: CSASREGSADTQYL.

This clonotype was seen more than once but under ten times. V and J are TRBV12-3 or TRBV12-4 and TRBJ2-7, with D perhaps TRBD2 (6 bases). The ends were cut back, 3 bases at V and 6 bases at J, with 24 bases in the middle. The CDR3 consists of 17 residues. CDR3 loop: CASSLAFSGLPEGEQYF. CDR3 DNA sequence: TGTGCCAGCAGTTTGGCGTTTTCGGGACTCCCGGAGGGCGAGCAGTACTTC.

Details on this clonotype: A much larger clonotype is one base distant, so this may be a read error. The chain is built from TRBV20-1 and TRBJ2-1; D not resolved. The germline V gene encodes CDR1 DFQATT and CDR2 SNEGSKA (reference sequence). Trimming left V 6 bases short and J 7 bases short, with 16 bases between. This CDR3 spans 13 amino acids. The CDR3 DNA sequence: TGCAGTGCAACGAATGGAATGACTAATGAGCAGTTCTTC. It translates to CSATNGMTNEQFF.